Detailed here is one TCR beta chain. This record belongs to a study of blood T cell repertoires in COVID-19. Study as a whole: COVID-19 samples collected from the United States, Italy and Spain covered acute and convalescent phases. T cells, B-cell-depleted T cells, or PBMCs provided the cDNA or gDNA that served as material.

The CDR3 is 16 amino acids. The V end lost 2 bases, the J end lost 0 bases, and 11 bases lay between the germline ends. CDR1 MNHEY and CDR2 SVGAGI come from the germline V gene. The method was immunoSEQ multiplex PCR; TCRdb's version includes in-frame clones alone and lacks a portion of them. The data show tens of thousands of clones, with about nine tenths seen just once and approximately 5% held by the top ten. This receptor was taken from a human donor in a cohort sampled during active COVID-19. This rearrangement joins TRBV6-5 to TRBJ2-1; tentative D call: TRBD2 (5 bases). Specimen: peripheral blood. The chain's CDR3 is CASSYRVGSSYNEQFF. The CDR3, as DNA: TGTGCCAGCAGTTACCGGGTGGGGAGCTCCTACAATGAGCAGTTCTTC.